A selection of T cell receptor beta chains follows, all from one sample in a study of blood T cell repertoires in COVID-19. TCRdb's table, derived via immunoSEQ multiplex PCR, lists solely in-frame clones and lacks some. Of about 61,000 clones listed, roughly 80% are singletons. The sequenced material came from peripheral blood. Receptors originate from a man older than 75 with active or convalescent COVID-19. The conserved cysteine and the conserved F or W are not part of the CDR3 here. Each record gives: V gene, D gene, CDR3 protein. The D gene is left open where the match is weak.

TRBV18,NA,ASSPEFGGNQPQH
TRBV7-6,TRBD1,ASSLGGTAYEQY
TRBV11-3,NA,ASSLGTKQETQY
TRBV3-1/TRBV3-2,NA,ASSLGGGQYNEQF
TRBV25-1,NA,ASSAAISTDTQY
TRBV13,TRBD2,ASSPGTSSLTDTQY
TRBV29-1,TRBD1,SVEGETGSYEQY
TRBV7-8,NA,ASSLSSQGGTDTQY
TRBV18,TRBD1,ASSPIGGQVETEAF
TRBV9,TRBD2,ASSPTIEGSGRNEQF
TRBV6-5,NA,ASTTGGNQPQH
TRBV6-8,NA,ASSSPGGASEAF
TRBV7-2,TRBD1,ASSLLAGQVYEQY
TRBV19,TRBD1,ASSIGSGTGRIGSGYT
TRBV9,TRBD2,ASSVNPWGGNTGELF
TRBV28,NA,ASRGTAIYGYT
TRBV28,NA,ASSRQGWGGYT
TRBV29-1,NA,SVEDQDTQY